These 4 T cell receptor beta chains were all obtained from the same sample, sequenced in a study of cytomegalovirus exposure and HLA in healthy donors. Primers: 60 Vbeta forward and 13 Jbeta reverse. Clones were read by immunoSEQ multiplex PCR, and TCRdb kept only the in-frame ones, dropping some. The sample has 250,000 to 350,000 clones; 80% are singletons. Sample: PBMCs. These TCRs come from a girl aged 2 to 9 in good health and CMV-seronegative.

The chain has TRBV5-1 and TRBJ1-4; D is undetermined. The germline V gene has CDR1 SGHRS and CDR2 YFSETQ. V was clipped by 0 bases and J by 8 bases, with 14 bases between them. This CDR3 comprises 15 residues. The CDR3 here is CASSLGSVIREKLFF. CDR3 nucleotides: TGCGCCAGCAGCTTGGGGTCAGTGATTCGCGAAAAACTGTTTTTT.

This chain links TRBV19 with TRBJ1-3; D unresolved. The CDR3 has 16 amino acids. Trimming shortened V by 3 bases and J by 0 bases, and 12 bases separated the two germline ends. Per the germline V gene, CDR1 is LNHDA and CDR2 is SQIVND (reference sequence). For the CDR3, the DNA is TGTGCCAGTAGTATCCGAAGCACCTTCTCTGGAAACACCATATATTTT. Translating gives CASSIRSTFSGNTIYF.

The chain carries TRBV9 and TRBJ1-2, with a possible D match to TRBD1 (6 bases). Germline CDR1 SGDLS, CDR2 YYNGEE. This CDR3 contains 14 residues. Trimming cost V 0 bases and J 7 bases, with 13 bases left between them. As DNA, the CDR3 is TGTGCCAGCAGCGTAGCTGGAACAGGGCTTGGCTACACCTTC. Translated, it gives CASSVAGTGLGYTF.

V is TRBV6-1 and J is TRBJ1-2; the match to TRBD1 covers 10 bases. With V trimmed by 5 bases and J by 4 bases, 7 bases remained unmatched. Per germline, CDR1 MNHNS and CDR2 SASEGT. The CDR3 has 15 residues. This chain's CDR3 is CASSLGTGAGYGYTF. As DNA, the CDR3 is TGTGCCAGCAGTCTAGGGACAGGGGCCGGCTATGGCTACACCTTC.